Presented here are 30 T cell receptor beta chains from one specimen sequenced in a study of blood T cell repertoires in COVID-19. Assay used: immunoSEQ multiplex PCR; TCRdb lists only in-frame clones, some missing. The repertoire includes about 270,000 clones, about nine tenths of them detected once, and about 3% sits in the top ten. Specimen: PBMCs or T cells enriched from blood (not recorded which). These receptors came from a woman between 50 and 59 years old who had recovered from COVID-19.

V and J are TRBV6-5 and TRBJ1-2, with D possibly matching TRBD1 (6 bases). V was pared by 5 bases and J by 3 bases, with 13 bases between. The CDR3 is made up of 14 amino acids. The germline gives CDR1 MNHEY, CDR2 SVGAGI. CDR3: CASSQGFPYYGYTF. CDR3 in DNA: TGTGCCAGCAGTCAGGGGTTCCCCTACTATGGCTACACCTTC.

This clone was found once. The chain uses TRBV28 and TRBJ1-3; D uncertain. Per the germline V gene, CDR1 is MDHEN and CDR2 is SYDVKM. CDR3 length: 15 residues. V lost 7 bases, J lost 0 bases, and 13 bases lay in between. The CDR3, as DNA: TGTGCCAGCACCCCAGCGGAGGCCTCTGGAAACACCATATATTTT. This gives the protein CASTPAEASGNTIYF.

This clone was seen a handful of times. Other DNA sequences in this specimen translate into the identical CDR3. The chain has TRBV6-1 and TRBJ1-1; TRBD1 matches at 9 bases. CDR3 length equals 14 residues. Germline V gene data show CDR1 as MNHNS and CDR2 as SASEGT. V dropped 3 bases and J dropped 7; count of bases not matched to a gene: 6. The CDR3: CASSEGTGRSEAFF. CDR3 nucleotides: TGTGCCAGCAGTGAGGGGACAGGGAGGAGTGAAGCTTTCTTT.

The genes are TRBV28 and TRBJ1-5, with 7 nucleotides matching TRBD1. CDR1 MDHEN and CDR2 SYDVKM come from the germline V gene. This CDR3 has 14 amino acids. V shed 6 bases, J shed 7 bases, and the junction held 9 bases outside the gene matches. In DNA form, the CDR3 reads TGTGCCAGCAGCCGCCGACAGGGTGCGCAGCCCCAGCATTTT. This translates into CASSRRQGAQPQHF.

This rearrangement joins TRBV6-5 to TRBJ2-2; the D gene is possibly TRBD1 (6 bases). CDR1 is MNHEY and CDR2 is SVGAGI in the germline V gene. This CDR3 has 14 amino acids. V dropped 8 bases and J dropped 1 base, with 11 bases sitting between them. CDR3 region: CASLGAGNTGELFF. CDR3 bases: TGTGCCAGCCTGGGGGCAGGGAACACCGGGGAGCTGTTTTTT.

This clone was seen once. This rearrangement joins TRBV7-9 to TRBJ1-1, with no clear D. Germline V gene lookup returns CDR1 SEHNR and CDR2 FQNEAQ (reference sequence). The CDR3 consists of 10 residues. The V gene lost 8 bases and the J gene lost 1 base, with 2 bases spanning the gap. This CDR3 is CASQNTEAFF. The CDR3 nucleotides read TGTGCCAGCCAGAACACTGAAGCTTTCTTT.

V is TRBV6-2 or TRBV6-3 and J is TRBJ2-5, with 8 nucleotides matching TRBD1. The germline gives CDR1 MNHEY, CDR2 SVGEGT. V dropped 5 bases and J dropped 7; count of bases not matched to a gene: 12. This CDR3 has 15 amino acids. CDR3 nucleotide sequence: TGTGCCAGCAGTCCCTCCTTGGACAGGGCGGGGACCCAGTACTTC. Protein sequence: CASSPSLDRAGTQYF.

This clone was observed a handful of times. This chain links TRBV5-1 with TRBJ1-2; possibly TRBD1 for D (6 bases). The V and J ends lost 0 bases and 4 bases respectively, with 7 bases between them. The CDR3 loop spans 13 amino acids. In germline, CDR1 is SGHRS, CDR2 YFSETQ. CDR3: CASSLADSYGYTF. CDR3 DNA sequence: TGCGCCAGCAGCTTGGCGGACAGCTATGGCTACACCTTC. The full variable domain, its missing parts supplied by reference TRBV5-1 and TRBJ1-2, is KAGVTQTPRYLIKTRGQQVTLSCSPISGHRSVSWYQQTPGQGLQFLFEYFSETQRNKGNFPGRFSGRQFSNSRSEMNVSTLELGDSALYLCASSLADSYGYTFGSGTRLTVV.

CDR3 loop: CASSRNRGSDTQYF. The DNA of the CDR3 is TGTGCCAGCAGCCGGAACAGGGGGTCAGATACGCAGTATTTT. The chain recombines TRBV7-3 with TRBJ2-3, with 8 bases fitting TRBD1. The CDR3 totals 14 residues. With V trimmed by 5 bases and J by 4 bases, 5 bases remained unmatched. Germline V gives CDR1 SGHTA, CDR2 FQGTGA.

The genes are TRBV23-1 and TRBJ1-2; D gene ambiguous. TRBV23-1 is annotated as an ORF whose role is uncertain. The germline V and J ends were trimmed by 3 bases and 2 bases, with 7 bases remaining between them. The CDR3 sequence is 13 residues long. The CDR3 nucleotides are TGCGCCAGCAGTCATTGGGCAAACTATGGCTACACCTTC. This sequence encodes CASSHWANYGYTF.

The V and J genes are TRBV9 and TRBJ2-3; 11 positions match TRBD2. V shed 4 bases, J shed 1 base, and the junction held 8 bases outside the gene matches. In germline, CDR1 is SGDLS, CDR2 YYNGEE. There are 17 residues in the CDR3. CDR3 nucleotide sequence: TGTGCCAGCAGCCCTTTAGCGGGAGGGACAGGCACAGATACGCAGTATTTT. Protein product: CASSPLAGGTGTDTQYF.

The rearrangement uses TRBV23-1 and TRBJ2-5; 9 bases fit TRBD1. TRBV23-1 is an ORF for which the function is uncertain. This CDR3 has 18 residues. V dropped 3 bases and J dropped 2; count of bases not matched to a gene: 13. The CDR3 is CASSQYSLGTGWQETQYF. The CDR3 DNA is TGCGCCAGCAGTCAGTATTCCCTTGGGACAGGGTGGCAAGAGACCCAGTACTTC.

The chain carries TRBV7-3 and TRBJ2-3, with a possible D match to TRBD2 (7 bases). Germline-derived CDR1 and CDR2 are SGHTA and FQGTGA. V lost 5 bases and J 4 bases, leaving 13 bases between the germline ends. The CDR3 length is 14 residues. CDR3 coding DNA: TGTGCCAGCAGCCCCGGGGGGCCCGCAGATACGCAGTATTTT. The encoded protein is CASSPGGPADTQYF.

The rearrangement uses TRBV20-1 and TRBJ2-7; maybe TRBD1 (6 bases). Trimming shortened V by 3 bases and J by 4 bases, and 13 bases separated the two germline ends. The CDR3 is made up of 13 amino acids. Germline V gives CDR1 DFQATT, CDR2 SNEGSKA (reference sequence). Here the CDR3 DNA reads TGCAGTGCTAGTCCTGGGGGCCCATACGAGCAGTACTTC. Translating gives CSASPGGPYEQYF.

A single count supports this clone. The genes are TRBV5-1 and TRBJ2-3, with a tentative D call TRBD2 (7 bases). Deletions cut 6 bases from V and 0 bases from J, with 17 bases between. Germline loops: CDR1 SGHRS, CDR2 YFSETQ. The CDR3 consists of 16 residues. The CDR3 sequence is CASKSAPGGSTDTQYF. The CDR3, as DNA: TGCGCCAGCAAAAGTGCCCCGGGGGGCAGCACAGATACGCAGTATTTT.

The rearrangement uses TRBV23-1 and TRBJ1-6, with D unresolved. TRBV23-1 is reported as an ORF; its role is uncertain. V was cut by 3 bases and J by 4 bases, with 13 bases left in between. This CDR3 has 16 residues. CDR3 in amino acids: CASSHPRGLYNSPLHF. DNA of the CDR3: TGCGCCAGCAGTCACCCCCGCGGGCTTTATAATTCACCCCTCCACTTT.

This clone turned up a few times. The CDR3 protein is CASSYSGATNYGYTF. As DNA, the CDR3 is TGTGCCAGCAGTTACTCGGGGGCGACTAACTATGGCTACACCTTC. V and J are TRBV6-5 and TRBJ1-2, with TRBD1 as a possible D gene (6 bases). Germline assignment: CDR1 MNHEY and CDR2 SVGAGI. V was trimmed by 0 bases and J by 0 bases, leaving 8 bases between them. CDR3 length: 15 amino acids.

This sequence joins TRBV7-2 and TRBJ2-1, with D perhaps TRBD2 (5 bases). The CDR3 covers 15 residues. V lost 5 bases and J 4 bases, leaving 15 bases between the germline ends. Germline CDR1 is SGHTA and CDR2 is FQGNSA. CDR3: CASSPRAGVYNEQFF. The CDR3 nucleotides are TGTGCCAGCAGCCCCCGCGCGGGCGTATACAATGAGCAGTTCTTC.

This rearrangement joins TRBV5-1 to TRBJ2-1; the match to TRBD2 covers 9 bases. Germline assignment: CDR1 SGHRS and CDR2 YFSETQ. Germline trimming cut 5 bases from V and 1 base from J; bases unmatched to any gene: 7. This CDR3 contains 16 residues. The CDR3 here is CASSFTSGRSYNEQFF. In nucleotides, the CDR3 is TGCGCCAGCAGTTTTACTAGCGGGCGTTCCTACAATGAGCAGTTCTTC.

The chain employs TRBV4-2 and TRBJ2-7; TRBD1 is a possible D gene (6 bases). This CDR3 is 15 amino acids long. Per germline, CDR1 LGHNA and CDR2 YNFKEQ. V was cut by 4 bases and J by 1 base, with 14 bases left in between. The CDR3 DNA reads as TGTGCCAGCAGCCCCCGGGACACCCATTCCTACGAGCAGTACTTC. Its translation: CASSPRDTHSYEQYF.

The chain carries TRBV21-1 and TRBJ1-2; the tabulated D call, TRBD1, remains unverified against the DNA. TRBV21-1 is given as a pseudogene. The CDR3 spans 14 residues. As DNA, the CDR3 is TGTGCCAGCGACAGCGTAGGATTGAACTATGGCTACACCTTC. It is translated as CASDSVGLNYGYTF.

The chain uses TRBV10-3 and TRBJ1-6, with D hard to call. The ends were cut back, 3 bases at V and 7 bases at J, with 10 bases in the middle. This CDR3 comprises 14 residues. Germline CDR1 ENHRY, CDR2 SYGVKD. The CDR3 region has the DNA TGTGCCATCAGTGACGCCGGGGTCAATTCACCCCTCCACTTT. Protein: CAISDAGVNSPLHF.

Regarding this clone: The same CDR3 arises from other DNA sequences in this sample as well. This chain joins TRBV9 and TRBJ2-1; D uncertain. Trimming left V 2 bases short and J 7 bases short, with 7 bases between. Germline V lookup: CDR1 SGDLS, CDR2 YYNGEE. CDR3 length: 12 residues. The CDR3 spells CASSVGENEQFF. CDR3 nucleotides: TGTGCCAGCAGCGTCGGAGAAAATGAGCAGTTCTTC. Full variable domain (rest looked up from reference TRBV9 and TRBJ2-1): DSGVTQTPKHLITATGQRVTLRCSPRSGDLSVYWYQQSLDQGLQFLIQYYNGEERAKGNILERFSAQQFPDLHSELNLSSLELGDSALYFCASSVGENEQFFGPGTRLTVL.

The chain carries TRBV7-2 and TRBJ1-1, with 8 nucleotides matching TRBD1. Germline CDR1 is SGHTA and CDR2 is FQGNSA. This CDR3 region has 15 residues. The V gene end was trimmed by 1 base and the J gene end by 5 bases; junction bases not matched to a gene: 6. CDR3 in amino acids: CASSLVRQGWTEAFF. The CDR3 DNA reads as TGTGCCAGCAGCTTAGTTCGACAGGGGTGGACTGAAGCTTTCTTT.

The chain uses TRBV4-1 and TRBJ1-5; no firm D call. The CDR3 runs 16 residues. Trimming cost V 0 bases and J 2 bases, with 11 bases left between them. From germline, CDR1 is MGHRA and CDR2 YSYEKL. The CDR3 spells CASSQDGKGGNQPQHF. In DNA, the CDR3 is TGCGCCAGCAGCCAAGATGGTAAGGGAGGCAATCAGCCCCAGCATTTT.

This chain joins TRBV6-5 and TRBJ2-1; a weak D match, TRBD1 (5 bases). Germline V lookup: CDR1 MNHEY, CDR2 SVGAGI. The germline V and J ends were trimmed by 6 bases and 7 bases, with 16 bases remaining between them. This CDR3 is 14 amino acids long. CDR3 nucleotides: TGTGCCAGCAGAGGTGAGGTTCCAGGGAATGAGCAGTTCTTC. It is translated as CASRGEVPGNEQFF.

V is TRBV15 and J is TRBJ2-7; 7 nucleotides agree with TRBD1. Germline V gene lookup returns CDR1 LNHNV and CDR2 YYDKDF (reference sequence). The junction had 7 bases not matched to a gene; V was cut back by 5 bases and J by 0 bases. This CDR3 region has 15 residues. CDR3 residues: CATSPGDSSSYEQYF. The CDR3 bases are TGTGCCACCAGCCCCGGGGACAGTAGCTCCTACGAGCAGTACTTC.

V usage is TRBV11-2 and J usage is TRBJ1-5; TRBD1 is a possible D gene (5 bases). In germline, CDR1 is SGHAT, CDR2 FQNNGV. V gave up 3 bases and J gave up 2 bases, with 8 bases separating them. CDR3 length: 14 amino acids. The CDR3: CASSFDSGNQPQHF. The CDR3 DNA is TGTGCCAGCAGCTTCGACAGTGGCAATCAGCCCCAGCATTTT. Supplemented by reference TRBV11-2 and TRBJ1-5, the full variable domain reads EAGVAQSPRYKIIEKRQSVAFWCNPISGHATLYWYQQILGQGPKLLIQFQNNGVVDDSQLPKDRFSAERLKGVDSTLKIQPAKLEDSAVYLCASSFDSGNQPQHFGDGTRLSIL.

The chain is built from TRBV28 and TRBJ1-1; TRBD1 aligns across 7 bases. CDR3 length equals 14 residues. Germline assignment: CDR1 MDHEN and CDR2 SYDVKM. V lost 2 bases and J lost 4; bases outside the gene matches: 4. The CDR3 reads CASSLPSGGTEAFF. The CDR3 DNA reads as TGTGCCAGCAGTTTACCGTCAGGGGGCACTGAAGCTTTCTTT.

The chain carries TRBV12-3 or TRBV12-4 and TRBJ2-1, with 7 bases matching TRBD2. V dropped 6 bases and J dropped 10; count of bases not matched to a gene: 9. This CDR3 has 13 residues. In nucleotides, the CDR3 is TGTGCCAGCAGCTTGAACCCGACTAGCGAGCAGTTCTTC. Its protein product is CASSLNPTSEQFF.